A selection of T cell receptor beta chains follows, all from one sample in a study of T-cell memory formation after mild COVID-19. TCRdb itself ran the 5' RACE reads through MiXCR, one entry per CDR3 protein. The data show fewer than 700,000 distinct CDR3 sequences, roughly 18% seen once. Material: PBMCs or a T cell subset sorted from them (not recorded which). Receptors were obtained from an adult woman who had mild COVID-19 (a few samples of this study predate the infection). Cell type and time point are not known. Both conserved end residues are part of each CDR3. The order of the fields is J gene, V gene, D gene, clone size, CDR3 protein, CDR3 DNA. D genes are given only for firm matches. Not every row has a clone size; where given, it reads once, few, many or a size class.

TRBJ1-2	TRBV12-3/TRBV12-4	NA	many	CASSRDPSGGYTF	TGTGCCAGCAGTCGGGACCCCTCGGGTGGCTACACCTTC
TRBJ2-1	TRBV7-3	NA	NA	CASSQDRGSYNEKFF	TGTGCCAGCAGCCAGGACAGAGGCTCCTACAATGAGAAGTTCTTC
TRBJ2-1	TRBV29-1	NA	NA	CSVEDRSGGSEQFF	TGCAGCGTTGAAGATAGAAGTGGGGGCAGTGAGCAGTTCTTC
TRBJ2-7	TRBV5-5	TRBD1	NA	CASSAGQGHEQYF	TGTGCCAGCAGCGCGGGACAGGGACACGAGCAGTACTTC
TRBJ1-2	TRBV5-8	NA	once	CASSFGADYGYTF	TGTGCCAGCAGCTTCGGAGCCGACTATGGCTACACCTTC
TRBJ1-6	TRBV4-2	NA	few	CASSQARGFGSPLHF	TGTGCCAGCAGCCAAGCCAGGGGATTCGGTTCACCCCTCCACTTT
TRBJ2-2	TRBV4-1	TRBD2	NA	CASSQDWERGGSSGELFF	TGCGCCAGCAGCCAAGATTGGGAGCGGGGGGGCTCCAGCGGGGAGCTGTTTTTT
TRBJ1-4	TRBV5-1	NA	many	CASSLSQVNEKLFF	TGCGCCAGCAGCTTATCTCAGGTTAATGAAAAACTGTTTTTT
TRBJ2-7	TRBV12-3/TRBV12-4	TRBD1	few	CASSSAGTGKSHYEQYF	TGTGCCAGCAGTTCCGCGGGGACAGGGAAAAGTCACTACGAGCAGTACTTC
TRBJ1-2	TRBV6-1	NA	few	CASSEAGVYGYTF	TGTGCCAGCAGTGAAGCGGGGGTCTATGGCTACACCTTC
TRBJ2-1	TRBV12-3/TRBV12-4	NA	NA	CASSSPGHRSNEQFF	TGTGCCAGCAGCTCTCCGGGACACCGATCGAATGAGCAGTTCTTC
TRBJ2-3	TRBV10-3	NA	few	CAISDSERGPDTQYF	TGTGCCATCAGTGACTCGGAGAGAGGCCCAGATACGCAGTATTTT
TRBJ2-2	TRBV11-3	TRBD1	NA	CASSRQGPGELFF	TGTGCCAGCAGTCGACAGGGTCCCGGGGAGCTGTTTTTT
TRBJ2-1	TRBV7-3	NA	NA	CASSGPGEEQFF	TGTGCCAGCAGCGGGCCAGGGGAAGAGCAGTTCTTC
TRBJ2-1	TRBV4-1	TRBD2	NA	CASSQVVLFQRGSSYNEQFF	TGCGCCAGCAGCCAAGTTGTACTTTTTCAGCGGGGAAGCTCCTACAATGAGCAGTTCTTC
TRBJ1-1	TRBV7-2	TRBD1	few	CASSLTAAGGTEAFF	TGTGCCAGCAGCTTAACGGCGGCAGGGGGCACTGAAGCTTTCTTT
TRBJ2-3	TRBV7-3	TRBD2	few	CASSLSPAGGRNTQYF	TGTGCCAGCAGCTTAAGCCCAGCGGGGGGTCGAAATACGCAGTATTTT
TRBJ2-3	TRBV29-1	TRBD2	NA	CSVDPLAGIQYF	TGCAGCGTTGATCCCCTAGCGGGCATACAGTATTTT
TRBJ2-1	TRBV7-9	TRBD1	few	CASGQGANEQFF	TGTGCCAGCGGACAGGGGGCCAATGAGCAGTTCTTC
TRBJ2-7	TRBV7-9	TRBD1	few	CASSPDRGLSPSYEQYF	TGTGCCAGCAGCCCGGACAGGGGACTCTCTCCTTCCTACGAGCAGTACTTC
TRBJ2-7	TRBV4-2	TRBD2	NA	CASSLLGTSYEQYF	TGTGCCAGCAGCCTTCTCGGGACTAGCTACGAGCAGTACTTC
TRBJ2-1	TRBV11-1	TRBD1	few	CASSRGTGEFYNEQFF	TGTGCCAGCAGCCGGGGAACAGGGGAGTTCTACAATGAGCAGTTCTTC
TRBJ2-1	TRBV27	NA	NA	CASSSVKGTGREQFF	TGTGCCAGCAGTTCCGTTAAGGGGACGGGCCGGGAGCAGTTCTTC
TRBJ2-5	TRBV7-8	NA	few	CASSLVRGIETQYF	TGTGCCAGCAGCTTAGTTAGGGGCATCGAGACCCAGTACTTC
TRBJ2-7	TRBV6-2/TRBV6-3	NA	few	CASRPTGQSYEQYF	TGTGCCAGCAGACCGACGGGGCAGTCCTACGAGCAGTACTTC
TRBJ2-3	TRBV5-1	TRBD1	NA	CASSSGQGARTDTQYF	TGCGCCAGCAGCTCGGGACAGGGGGCCCGCACAGATACGCAGTATTTT